This T cell receptor beta chain was found in a study of T cells in localized non-small cell lung cancer. Findings and caveats of the study: It remains possible that heterogeneity exists, since only one tumor region was sequenced. Elevated blood T cell density was associated with longer overall survival. Adjacent lung was found to contain a median approximately 60 of the top 100 tumor clones. Uninvolved adjacent lung showed the highest T cell clonality, exceeding tumor.

The CDR3 is made up of 18 amino acids. CDR1 and CDR2 (germline): LNHNV, YYDKDF (reference sequence). V was shortened by 0 bases and J by 1 base, with 15 bases between the two germline ends. The assay was immunoSEQ multiplex PCR, and TCRdb's table has in-frame clones only and misses some. The table includes 12,000 or so clones, approximately 82% detected once. With regard to this clone: As yet, its antigen is unknown.

The material was peripheral blood, obtained before any cancer treatment. The chain is built from TRBV15 and TRBJ2-2; the D call may be TRBD1 or TRBD2 (5 bases each). The source of this sequence is a male donor aged 60 or older with stage I lung adenocarcinoma. For the CDR3, the DNA is TGTGCCACCAGCAGAGATCCGGGGCGCCTCCTGAACACCGGGGAGCTGTTTTTT. This sequence encodes CATSRDPGRLLNTGELFF.